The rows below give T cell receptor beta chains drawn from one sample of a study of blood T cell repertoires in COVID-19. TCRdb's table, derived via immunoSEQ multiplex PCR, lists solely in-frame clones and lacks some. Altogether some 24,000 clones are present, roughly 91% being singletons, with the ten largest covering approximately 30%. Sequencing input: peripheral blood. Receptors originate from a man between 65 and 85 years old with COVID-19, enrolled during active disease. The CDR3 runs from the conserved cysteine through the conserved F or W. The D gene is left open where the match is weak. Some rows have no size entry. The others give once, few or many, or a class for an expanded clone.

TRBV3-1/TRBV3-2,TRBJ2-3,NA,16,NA,TGTGCCAGCAGGGACGGGGTACTAACGGGGGCAGATACGCAGTATTTT,CASRDGVLTGADTQYF
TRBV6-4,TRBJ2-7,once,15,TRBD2,TGTGCCAGCAGTGACCTAGCGGGGGCAATCTACGAGCAGTACTTC,CASSDLAGAIYEQYF
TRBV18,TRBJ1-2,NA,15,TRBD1,TGTGCCAGCTCAACACAACAGGGGGTTGACTATGGCTACACCTTC,CASSTQQGVDYGYTF
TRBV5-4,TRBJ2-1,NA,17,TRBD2,TGTGCCAGCAGCGGGACTAGCGGGAGTAAGAAAAACAATGAGCAGTTCTTC,CASSGTSGSKKNNEQFF
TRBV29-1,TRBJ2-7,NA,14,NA,TGCAGCGTGGAGACGGGACAAATCCCCTACGAGCAGTACTTC,CSVETGQIPYEQYF
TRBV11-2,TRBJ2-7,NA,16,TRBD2,TGTGCCAGCAGCTTAGGGCTAGCGGGAGGTACCTACGAGCAGTACTTC,CASSLGLAGGTYEQYF
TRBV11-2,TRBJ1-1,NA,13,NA,TGTGCCAGCAGCTTGACACAGAACACTGAAGCTTTCTTT,CASSLTQNTEAFF
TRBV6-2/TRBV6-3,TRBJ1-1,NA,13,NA,TGTGCCAGCAGTTACTCGAGTGGGCGCGGGGCTTTCTTT,CASSYSSGRGAFF
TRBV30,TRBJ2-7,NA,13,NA,TGTGCCTGGAGTGTAGGACAGCTCTACGAGCAGTACTTC,CAWSVGQLYEQYF
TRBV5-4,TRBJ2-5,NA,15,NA,TGTGCCAGCAGCTTGGATGCAGGGTCTCAAGAGACCCAGTACTTC,CASSLDAGSQETQYF
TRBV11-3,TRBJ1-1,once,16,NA,TGTGCCAGCAGCTTGGGGCCCGCAGGAGTGAACACTGAAGCTTTCTTT,CASSLGPAGVNTEAFF
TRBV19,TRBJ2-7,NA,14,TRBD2,TGTGCCAGTAGTGCGGGGGGCTTAGGCTACGAGCAGTACTTC,CASSAGGLGYEQYF
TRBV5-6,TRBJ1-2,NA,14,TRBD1,TGTGCCAGCAGCCCACCCCAGGGGGCGCGGGGCTACACCTTC,CASSPPQGARGYTF
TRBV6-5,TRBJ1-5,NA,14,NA,TGTGCCAGCAGCCCAGGGTACAACAATCAGCCCCAGCATTTT,CASSPGYNNQPQHF
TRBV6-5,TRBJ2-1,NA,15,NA,TGTGCCAGCAGTTCAGCAGGCTACGGGGATGATGAGCAGTTCTTC,CASSSAGYGDDEQFF
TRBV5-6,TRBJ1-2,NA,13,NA,TGTGCCAGCAGTCCTGACAGAGCCTATGGCTACACCTTC,CASSPDRAYGYTF
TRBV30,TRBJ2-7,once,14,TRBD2,TGTGCCTGGAGTGAGGATAGCGGGAGCTACGAGCAGTACTTC,CAWSEDSGSYEQYF
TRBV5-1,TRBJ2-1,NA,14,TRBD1,TGCGCCAGTAGCCGGGACAGGGATTACAATGAGCAGTTCTTC,CASSRDRDYNEQFF
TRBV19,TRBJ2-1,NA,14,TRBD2,TGTGCCAGTAGTATTGGTGCGGGAGTAAATGAGCAGTTCTTC,CASSIGAGVNEQFF
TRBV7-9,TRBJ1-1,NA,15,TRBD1,TGTGCCAGCACCCGGACAGGGATTGTGGACACTGAAGCTTTCTTT,CASTRTGIVDTEAFF
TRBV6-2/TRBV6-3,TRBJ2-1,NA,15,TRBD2,TGTGCCAGCAGCCCCCTAGCGGACTCCTACAATGAGCAGTTCTTC,CASSPLADSYNEQFF
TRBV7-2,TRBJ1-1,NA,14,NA,TGTGCCAGCAGCTTAGAATGGTCAGGCACTGAAGCTTTCTTT,CASSLEWSGTEAFF
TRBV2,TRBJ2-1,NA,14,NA,TGTGCCAGCACACGGTCCTCTCTCGGCGGTGAGCAGTTCTTC,CASTRSSLGGEQFF
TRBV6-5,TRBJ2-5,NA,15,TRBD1,TGTGCCAGCAGTCCTTGGACAGGGATCCAAGAGACCCAGTACTTC,CASSPWTGIQETQYF
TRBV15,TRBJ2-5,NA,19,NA,TGTGCCACCAGCACCCTCCGGGACTTTAGACGCCTTGGGGGGGAGACCCAGTACTTC,CATSTLRDFRRLGGETQYF
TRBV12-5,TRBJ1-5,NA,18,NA,TGTGCTAGTGGTTTGGTAACTTTGGGAGGGGTGCGCAATCAGCCCCAGCATTTT,CASGLVTLGGVRNQPQHF
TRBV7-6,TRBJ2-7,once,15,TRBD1,TGTGCCAGCAGTTCCGGGCCCCAGGGGGCCTACGAGCAGTACTTC,CASSSGPQGAYEQYF
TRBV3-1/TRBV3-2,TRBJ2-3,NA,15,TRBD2,TGTGCCAGCAGCCCGGGACTAGCGGCGACAGATACGCAGTATTTT,CASSPGLAATDTQYF
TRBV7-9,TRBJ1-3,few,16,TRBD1,TGTGCCAGCAGCTTCTCCCAGGGGGCATCTGGAAACACCATATATTTT,CASSFSQGASGNTIYF
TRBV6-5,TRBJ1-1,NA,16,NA,NA,CASSFFGQGGSTEAFF
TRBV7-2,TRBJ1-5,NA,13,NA,TGTGCCAGCAGCTTTGGGAGTCGGCAGCCCCAGCATTTT,CASSFGSRQPQHF
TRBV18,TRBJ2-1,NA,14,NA,TGTGCCAGCTCAACCGGGAGTGGTTACAATGAGCAGTTCTTC,CASSTGSGYNEQFF